A single sample gave rise to the 8 T cell receptor beta chains below, sequenced in a study of T cell repertoires in cytomegalovirus infection. From the reads, TCRdb called clonotypes with MiXCR, one entry per CDR3 protein. The sample holds nearly 650,000 distinct CDR3 sequences; approximately 24% are singletons and the top ten take roughly 8%. The sequenced sample was CD8+ T cells from PBMCs. These receptors were taken from a human donor in good health (CMV status not recorded). Some clones in this sample may be carry-over from other donors' samples.

The V gene is TRBV5-5, the J gene TRBJ1-2, with 7 nucleotides matching TRBD1. With 1 base clipped from V and 6 bases from J, the junction kept 6 bases outside the gene matches. There are 14 residues in the CDR3. Germline V gene data show CDR1 as SGHKS and CDR2 as YYEKEE (reference sequence). CDR3 bases: TGTGCCAGCAGCTTGCAAGGGGGCGGCAATGGCTACACCTTC. Residues: CASSLQGGGNGYTF.

This clonotype was counted only a few times. The chain recombines TRBV6-6 with TRBJ1-2; D is undetermined. The V gene's germline CDR1 is MNHNY and CDR2 SVGAGI (reference sequence). The CDR3 loop spans 14 amino acids. V lost 5 bases to trimming and J lost 2 bases, with 12 bases between them. DNA for the CDR3: TGTGCCAGCAGTCACCCCGGCCGAAACTATGGCTACACCTTC. Translating it yields CASSHPGRNYGYTF.

This clonotype came up many times. V usage is TRBV7-6 and J usage is TRBJ2-5, with D possibly TRBD2 on 6 matching bases. The CDR3 consists of 14 residues. Trimming took 4 bases from V and 9 from J, leaving 18 bases between them. CDR1 is SGHVS, CDR2 FNYEAQ, per germline. The CDR3 protein is CASSYGPGAWAQYF. In DNA, the CDR3 is TGTGCCAGCAGCTACGGGCCGGGAGCCTGGGCCCAGTACTTC.

The V gene is TRBV6-5, the J gene TRBJ2-1; tentatively, D is TRBD1 (5 bases). The CDR3 extends over 14 amino acids. Germline CDR1 reads MNHEY; CDR2 reads SVGAGI. V was cut by 2 bases and J by 8 bases, with 13 bases left in between. The CDR3 nucleotides read TGTGCCAGCAGTTACGGGGCAGGGATGGATGAGCAGTTCTTC. Amino acid sequence: CASSYGAGMDEQFF.

The table lists this clonotype with many counts. The J gene is TRBJ1-5, the V gene TRBV28; D is perhaps TRBD1 (6 bases). CDR1 MDHEN and CDR2 SYDVKM come from the germline V gene. V was clipped by 6 bases and J by 7 bases, with 13 bases between them. CDR3 size: 13 residues. The CDR3 DNA reads as TGTGCCAGCAGCCTGGGGGGGCGACAGCCCCAGCATTTT. Translated: CASSLGGRQPQHF.

On this clonotype: The junction differs from germline at one of its ends, possibly a read error. This sequence joins TRBV7-3 and TRBJ2-3, with a tentative D call TRBD1 (5 bases). This CDR3 is 13 amino acids long. CDR1 and CDR2 (germline): SGHTA, FQGTGA. The CDR3 loop reads CANSPSGSDTQYF. As DNA, the CDR3 is TGTGCCAACAGCCCCTCAGGGTCAGATACGCAGTATTTT.

This clonotype was recorded a few times. The chain joins TRBV7-9 to TRBJ1-1, with 8 bases matching TRBD1. Germline-derived CDR1 and CDR2 are SEHNR and FQNEAQ (reference sequence). Trimming at V came to 4 bases and at J to 6 bases, leaving 10 bases not matched to a gene. This CDR3 comprises 15 residues. The CDR3: CASSYGQGRVSEAFF. DNA for the CDR3: TGTGCCAGCAGCTACGGACAGGGAAGGGTCTCTGAAGCTTTCTTT.

The chain employs TRBV7-9 and TRBJ2-2; tentatively, D is TRBD2 (7 bases). The CDR3 length is 15 residues. Between the trimmed V and J ends, which lost 5 bases and 4 bases, there was a span of 14 bases. Germline loops: CDR1 SEHNR, CDR2 FQNEAQ (reference sequence). The CDR3 loop is CASSPRRGATGELFF. CDR3 sequence (DNA): TGTGCCAGCAGCCCTCGACGGGGGGCCACCGGGGAGCTGTTTTTT.